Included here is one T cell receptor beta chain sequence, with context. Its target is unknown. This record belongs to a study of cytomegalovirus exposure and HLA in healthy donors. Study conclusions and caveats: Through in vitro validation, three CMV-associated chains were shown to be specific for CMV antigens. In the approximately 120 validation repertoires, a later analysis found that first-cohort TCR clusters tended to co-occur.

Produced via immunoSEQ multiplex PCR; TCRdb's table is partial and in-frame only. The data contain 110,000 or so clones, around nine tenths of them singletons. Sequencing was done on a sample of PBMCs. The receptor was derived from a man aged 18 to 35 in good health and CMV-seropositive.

The CDR3 protein is CATSRDGGTGGNEQFF. The DNA for the CDR3 is TGTGCCACCAGCAGAGATGGGGGGACAGGGGGCAATGAGCAGTTCTTC. The chain is built from TRBV15 and TRBJ2-1; 11 positions agree with TRBD1. Germline CDR1 reads LNHNV; CDR2 reads YYDKDF (reference sequence). There are 16 residues in the CDR3. Trimming cost V 0 bases and J 6 bases; bases outside gene matches: 4.